Listed below are T cell receptor beta chains from one sample, sequenced in a study of cytomegalovirus exposure and HLA in healthy donors. The data were produced by immunoSEQ multiplex PCR, yet TCRdb's version contains in-frame clones alone and is incomplete. There are some 120,000 clones in the sample, with 1% held by the top ten. Sequencing was carried out using PBMCs. The receptor source for this set is a man younger than 30 in good health and CMV-seronegative. Each CDR3 is given without its conserved first and last residue. Each record gives: V gene, J gene, CDR3 protein.

v_gene: TRBV27
j_gene: TRBJ2-2
CDR3aa: ASRTSGTTNTGELF

v_gene: TRBV19
j_gene: TRBJ2-7
CDR3aa: ASSLSLSFDYEQY

v_gene: TRBV19
j_gene: TRBJ1-1
CDR3aa: ASTLAGGLTEAF

v_gene: TRBV29-1
j_gene: TRBJ2-5
CDR3aa: SVVRGQGIVQETQY

v_gene: TRBV5-1
j_gene: TRBJ2-5
CDR3aa: ASSLAEDRPGTQY

v_gene: TRBV9
j_gene: TRBJ2-7
CDR3aa: ASTPGHTSYEQY

v_gene: TRBV2
j_gene: TRBJ1-5
CDR3aa: ASSEDRGGQPQH

v_gene: TRBV6-1
j_gene: TRBJ1-1
CDR3aa: ASISLGEAF

v_gene: TRBV19
j_gene: TRBJ2-1
CDR3aa: ASTPSGGSYNEQF

v_gene: TRBV9
j_gene: TRBJ2-1
CDR3aa: ASSGDYRRANEQF

v_gene: TRBV6-4
j_gene: TRBJ2-2
CDR3aa: ASSSGDTGELF

v_gene: TRBV19
j_gene: TRBJ1-1
CDR3aa: ASSSRAYTEAF

v_gene: TRBV23-1
j_gene: TRBJ2-7
CDR3aa: ASSQMGTTFSYEQY

v_gene: TRBV30
j_gene: TRBJ1-5
CDR3aa: AWSRKRQISNQPQH

v_gene: TRBV5-1
j_gene: TRBJ2-3
CDR3aa: ASSPGPGPPSGTQY

v_gene: TRBV6-5
j_gene: TRBJ1-3
CDR3aa: ASSPDRFSGNTIY

v_gene: TRBV6-1
j_gene: TRBJ2-2
CDR3aa: ASSEGVAGTPNTGELF

v_gene: TRBV6-5
j_gene: TRBJ1-1
CDR3aa: AVLGLLDRKAF

v_gene: TRBV7-8
j_gene: TRBJ1-3
CDR3aa: ASSFRTEPSGNTIY

v_gene: TRBV5-1
j_gene: TRBJ2-3
CDR3aa: ASGGSGSRTDTQY

v_gene: TRBV19
j_gene: TRBJ1-1
CDR3aa: ASSIDGRGRAF

v_gene: TRBV6-5
j_gene: TRBJ1-1
CDR3aa: ASSTPRDTEAF

v_gene: TRBV29-1
j_gene: TRBJ2-2
CDR3aa: SVRQGDTGELF

v_gene: TRBV27
j_gene: TRBJ1-2
CDR3aa: ASSSLGGAYGYT

v_gene: TRBV15
j_gene: TRBJ2-7
CDR3aa: ATSRDRGYEQY

v_gene: TRBV19
j_gene: TRBJ1-4
CDR3aa: ASSIARFGEKLF

v_gene: TRBV7-2
j_gene: TRBJ1-1
CDR3aa: ASSGYRVEDTEAF

v_gene: TRBV27
j_gene: TRBJ2-7
CDR3aa: ASSWLAPALEQY

v_gene: TRBV30
j_gene: TRBJ1-1
CDR3aa: AWDRGSTEAF

v_gene: TRBV29-1
j_gene: TRBJ1-3
CDR3aa: SVVQGVVGNTIY

v_gene: TRBV25-1
j_gene: TRBJ2-3
CDR3aa: ASSTNRGSTDTQY

v_gene: TRBV4-1
j_gene: TRBJ2-7
CDR3aa: ASSQDPPRGEQY

v_gene: TRBV6-5
j_gene: TRBJ1-1
CDR3aa: ASSLQGYTEAF

v_gene: TRBV15
j_gene: TRBJ2-7
CDR3aa: ATSRDSKYEQY

v_gene: TRBV7-9
j_gene: TRBJ2-1
CDR3aa: ASSLEPVAYNEQF

v_gene: TRBV19
j_gene: TRBJ1-2
CDR3aa: ASSISEASLYGYT

v_gene: TRBV6-1
j_gene: TRBJ2-5
CDR3aa: ASSEGPSETQY

v_gene: TRBV19
j_gene: TRBJ1-5
CDR3aa: ATVDRVSNQPQH

v_gene: TRBV30
j_gene: TRBJ1-1
CDR3aa: ACRPPGQNMNTEAF

v_gene: TRBV5-1
j_gene: TRBJ1-2
CDR3aa: ASSPGQEIANYGYT

v_gene: TRBV6-1
j_gene: TRBJ2-7
CDR3aa: ASAVGTGAYEQY

v_gene: TRBV18
j_gene: TRBJ2-7
CDR3aa: ASSPLAGADDSEQY

v_gene: TRBV18
j_gene: TRBJ1-2
CDR3aa: ASSPTLGGDNGYT

v_gene: TRBV7-9
j_gene: TRBJ1-4
CDR3aa: ASSLGAGGYEKLF

v_gene: TRBV9
j_gene: TRBJ1-1
CDR3aa: ASSVRAGANTEAF

v_gene: TRBV5-1
j_gene: TRBJ2-3
CDR3aa: ASSLAADTQY

v_gene: TRBV18
j_gene: TRBJ1-1
CDR3aa: ASSPTQGFTEAF

v_gene: TRBV7-8
j_gene: TRBJ2-1
CDR3aa: ASSQPPWATYNEQF

v_gene: TRBV18
j_gene: TRBJ1-2
CDR3aa: ASSRVGQGAVGYT

v_gene: TRBV30
j_gene: TRBJ1-2
CDR3aa: AWRWVDTWGGYT

v_gene: TRBV29-1
j_gene: TRBJ1-3
CDR3aa: SVGTGLSGNTIY

v_gene: TRBV5-4
j_gene: TRBJ1-1
CDR3aa: ASSLGREPMNTEAF

v_gene: TRBV6-1
j_gene: TRBJ2-2
CDR3aa: ASRREGSTGELF

v_gene: TRBV2
j_gene: TRBJ2-2
CDR3aa: ATAPPAGLAVGELF